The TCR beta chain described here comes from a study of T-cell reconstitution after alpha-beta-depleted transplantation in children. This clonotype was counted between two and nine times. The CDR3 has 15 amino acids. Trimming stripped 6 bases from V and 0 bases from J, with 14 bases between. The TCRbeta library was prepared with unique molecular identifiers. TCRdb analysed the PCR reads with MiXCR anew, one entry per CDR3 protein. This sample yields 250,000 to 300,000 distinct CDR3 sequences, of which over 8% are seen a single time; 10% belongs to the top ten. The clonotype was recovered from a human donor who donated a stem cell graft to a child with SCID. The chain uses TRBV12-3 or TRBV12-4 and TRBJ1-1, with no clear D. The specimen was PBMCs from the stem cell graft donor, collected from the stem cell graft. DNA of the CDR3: TGTGCCAGCAGACGGGAGGCCTTTATGAACACTGAAGCTTTCTTT. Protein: CASRREAFMNTEAFF.